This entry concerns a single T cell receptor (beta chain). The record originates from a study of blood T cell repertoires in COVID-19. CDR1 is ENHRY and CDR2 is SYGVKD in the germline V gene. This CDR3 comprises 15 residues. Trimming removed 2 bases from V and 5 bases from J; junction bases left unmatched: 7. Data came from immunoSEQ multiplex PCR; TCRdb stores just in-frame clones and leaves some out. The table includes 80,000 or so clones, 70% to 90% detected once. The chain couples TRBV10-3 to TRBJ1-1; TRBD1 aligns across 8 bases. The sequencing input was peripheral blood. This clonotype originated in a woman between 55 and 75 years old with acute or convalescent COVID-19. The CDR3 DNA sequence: TGTGCCATCAGTGAGACAGGGGGGGTTGGGACTGAAGCTTTCTTT. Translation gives CAISETGGVGTEAFF.